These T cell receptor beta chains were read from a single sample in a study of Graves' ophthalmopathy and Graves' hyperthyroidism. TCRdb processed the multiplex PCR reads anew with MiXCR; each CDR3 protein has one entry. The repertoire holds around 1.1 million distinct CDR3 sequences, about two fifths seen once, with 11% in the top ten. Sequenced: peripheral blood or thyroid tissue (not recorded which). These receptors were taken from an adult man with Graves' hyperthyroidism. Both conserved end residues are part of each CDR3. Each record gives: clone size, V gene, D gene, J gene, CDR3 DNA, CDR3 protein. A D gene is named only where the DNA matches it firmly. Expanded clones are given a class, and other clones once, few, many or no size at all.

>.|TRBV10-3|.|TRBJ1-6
TGTGCCATCAGTGCCAGAACCCCAGGAGGGAATTCACCCCTCCACTTT
CAISARTPGGNSPLHF
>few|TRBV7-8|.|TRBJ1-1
TGTGCCTGGAGTGTCTGGGGTTCACTGAACACTGAAGCTTTCTTT
CAWSVWGSLNTEAFF
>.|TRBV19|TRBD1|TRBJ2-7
TGTGCCAGTAGTATGTCCGGACAGGGAGGCGACCAGTACTTC
CASSMSGQGGDQYF
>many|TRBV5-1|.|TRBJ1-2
TGCGCCAGCAGCTTGGATTACGGCTATGGCTACACCTTC
CASSLDYGYGYTF
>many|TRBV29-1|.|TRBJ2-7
TGCAGCATGGTGGTAGGGATGGGGAGCGAGCAGTACTTC
CSMVVGMGSEQYF
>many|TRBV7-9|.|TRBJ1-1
TGTGCCAGCAGTGTAGGGTCTAGTGGCACTGAAGCTTTCTTT
CASSVGSSGTEAFF
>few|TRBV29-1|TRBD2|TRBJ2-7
TGCAGCGTGGCCGGGACTAGCGGGGCGTCCTACGAGCAGTACTTC
CSVAGTSGASYEQYF
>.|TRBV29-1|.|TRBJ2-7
TGCAGCGTTGAAGACCGGGGACTCCTCAGGGATGGCTCCTACGAGCAGTACTTC
CSVEDRGLLRDGSYEQYF
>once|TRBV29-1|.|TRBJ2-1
TGCAGCGTTGAAGGGGACCTTAGCCGAACCTACAATGAGCAGTTCTTC
CSVEGDLSRTYNEQFF
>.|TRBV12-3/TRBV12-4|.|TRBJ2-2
TGTGCCAGCATACCGCCGGGAAGCACCGGGGAGCTGTTTTTT
CASIPPGSTGELFF
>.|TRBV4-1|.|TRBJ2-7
TGCGCCAGCAGCCGAGGACGGACAGCTTCCTACGAGCAGTACTTC
CASSRGRTASYEQYF
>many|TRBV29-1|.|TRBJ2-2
TGCAGCGTTGAGCCCCCGGGACAACAGACCGGGGAGCTGTTTTTT
CSVEPPGQQTGELFF
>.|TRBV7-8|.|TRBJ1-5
TGTGCCAACACCCGGGGGTTAAATCAGCCCCAGCATTTT
CANTRGLNQPQHF
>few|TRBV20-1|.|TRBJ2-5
TGCAGTGCTAGAGGCCAGAAAGAGACCCAGTACTTC
CSARGQKETQYF
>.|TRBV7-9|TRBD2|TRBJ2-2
TGTGCCCTGGGACTATTAGCCACCGGGGAGCTGTTTTTT
CALGLLATGELFF
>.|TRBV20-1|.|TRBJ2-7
TGCAGTGCCAGGGCCCCACCCCAGTACGAGCAGTACTTC
CSARAPPQYEQYF
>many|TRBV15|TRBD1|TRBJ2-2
TGTGCCACCAGCAGAGACGACAGGGCGAACGGGGAGCTGTTTTTT
CATSRDDRANGELFF
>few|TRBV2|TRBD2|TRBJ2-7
TGTGCCAGCAGTGTAGGCGGGAGGGGTAGGTCCGAGCAGTACTTC
CASSVGGRGRSEQYF
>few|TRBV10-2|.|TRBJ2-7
TGCGCCAGCAGTCCATCAGGGGGGCTCTACGAGCAGTACTTC
CASSPSGGLYEQYF
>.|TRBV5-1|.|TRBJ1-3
TGCGCCAGCAGATCCTTCTCATCTGGAAACACCATATATTTT
CASRSFSSGNTIYF
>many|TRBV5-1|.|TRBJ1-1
TGCGCCAGCAGCTTGGGTTTACGAGGACCGAACACTGAAGCTTTCTTT
CASSLGLRGPNTEAFF
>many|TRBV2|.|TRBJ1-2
TGTGCCAGCAGTGCAACAGTTAACTATGGCTACACCTTC
CASSATVNYGYTF
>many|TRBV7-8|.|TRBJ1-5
TGTGCCAGCAGCTCCGGACATCGCAATCAGCCCCAGCATTTT
CASSSGHRNQPQHF
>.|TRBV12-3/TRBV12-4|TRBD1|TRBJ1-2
TGTGCCAGCAGTCCCCGGGACAGGGGTAATGGCTACACCTTC
CASSPRDRGNGYTF
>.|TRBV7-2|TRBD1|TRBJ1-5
TGTGCCAGCAGTTCTGGTGGGACAGGGAATCAGCCCCAGCATTTT
CASSSGGTGNQPQHF
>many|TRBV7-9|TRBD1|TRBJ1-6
TGTGCCAGCAGCGGACAAAGGGACAGTGGAGATTCACCCCTCCACTTT
CASSGQRDSGDSPLHF
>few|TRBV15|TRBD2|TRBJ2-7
TGTGCCACCAGCAGACATATAGCGGGAGGGACGTCCTACGAGCAGTACTTC
CATSRHIAGGTSYEQYF
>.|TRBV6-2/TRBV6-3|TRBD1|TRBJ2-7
TGTGGAGCCGGGACAGCTACCCCAATTGACTTC
CGAGTATPIDF
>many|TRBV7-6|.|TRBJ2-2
TGTGCCAGCAGCTTAGGGGGGGACGGCACCGGGGAGCTGTTTTTT
CASSLGGDGTGELFF
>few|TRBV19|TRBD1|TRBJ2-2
TGTGCCAGTAGTATGGAAGACAGGGCTGGCGGGGAGCTGTTTTTT
CASSMEDRAGGELFF
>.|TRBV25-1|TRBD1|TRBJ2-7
TGTGCCAGCAGTGGCACAGGGACAGGGCCCCACGAGCAGTACTTC
CASSGTGTGPHEQYF
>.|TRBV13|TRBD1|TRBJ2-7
TGTGCCAGCAGCCTCGGGACAGGGTGGTACGAGCAGTACTTC
CASSLGTGWYEQYF
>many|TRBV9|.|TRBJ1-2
TGTGCCAGCAGCGTAAGTCAGGGGCGGAACTATGGCTACACCTTC
CASSVSQGRNYGYTF